Reported below is one T cell receptor beta chain. What antigen it recognizes has not been identified. The junction departs from germline at one end; a sequencing error may be responsible. Libraries came from multiplex PCR. The instrument given in TCRdb is Illumina HiSeq 2500. TCRbeta libraries were constructed through three rounds of nested PCR with primers (Table S4) according to protocols modified from ARM-PCR. Before sequencing, PCR products of 200-500 bp were cut from the gel and purified using the QIAquick gel extraction kit. In the paper's pipeline: Reads were cleaned with Trimmomatic, merged with FLASH into complete CDR3 sequences, and assigned to V(D)J germline segments with MiTCR. VDJtools was used to compute clonal diversity as the inverse Simpson's index. Productive reads were defined as in-frame sequences without a premature stop codon. Using fastp trimming at Q25 and MiXCR clonotype assembly, TCRdb reanalyzed the public sequencing data and kept in-frame beta chains. Every CDR3 protein is listed once, alongside the most common genes and DNA of its rows. Clone size and V and J calls follow TCRdb, not the original study. The sample contains 78,000 or so distinct CDR3 sequences, roughly 80% of them found a single time. Of the sample, 10% to 15% is held by the ten largest clones.

RNA was isolated from bulk unsorted tissue, and RNA quality was assessed with a NanoDrop ND-1000 and an Agilent 2100. The donors were newly diagnosed lung cancer patients admitted for thoracic surgery in China from August to November 2014 who had not received prior chemotherapy. Anyone who had undergone radiotherapy or chemotherapy before, or who had another cancer at the same time, was left out of the study. Pieces of surgical tissue measuring about 1-2 cm3 were kept in RNAlater solution and held at -80 degrees C until needed. The sample belongs to a study of tumor and adjacent non-tumor tissue in lung cancer (dated by TCRdb to the late 2010s). Context from the whole study: Of the cohort, about a dozen patients had adenocarcinoma, 2 had squamous cell carcinoma and 1 had small cell lung cancer. Ages among the roughly 15 patients ranged from roughly 31 to 80 years, there were approximately 10 men and 5 women, and disease was at TNM stage I to III. In total, sequencing yielded 100 million to 150 million productive TCRbeta reads, which works out to an average of about 4 million reads per sample. The study compared bulk TCRbeta repertoires from lung tumor tissue and matched distant non-tumor lung tissue of under 16 lung cancer patients. TCRbeta CDR3 sequencing was performed on fewer than 35 paired specimens, with one tumor sample and one normal lung sample collected per patient.

General conclusions and limits of the study: Tumor tissue showed significantly higher TCR diversity (inverse Simpson) than normal lung tissue, at 431.37 vs 166.20 (P = 0.0075, Mann-Whitney U test). Significantly higher TCR diversity was found in younger patients, and higher tumor TCR diversity was associated with shorter overall and disease-free survival. The top 100 clones accounted for a significantly larger cumulative portion of the repertoire in normal lung than in tumor tissue. With only 15 patients in the cohort, the authors noted that larger samples and more detailed clinical data are needed. Peripheral blood was not sequenced, so blood TCRbeta repertoires in these lung cancer patients were not examined. The sequencing platform is not named in the methods, and unique molecular identifiers are not mentioned.

The CDR3 measures 16 amino acids from cysteine to phenylalanine. The entry retains the CDR3 DNA only, 48 bases that are in frame from base 1. CDR1 and CDR2 are read off the germline V gene as LGHNA and YSLEER. This sequence uses TRBV4-3 and TRBJ1-5, with the D gene not clear enough to name. The receptor comes from a woman aged 50 to 60 with non-small cell lung cancer. Input material: lung tumor tissue. The CDR3 reads as follows: CASSQKSSDGQSAPAF. The DNA sequence is given as TGTGCCAGTAGCCAAAAGTCCAGCGATGGGCAATCAGCCCCAGCATTT.